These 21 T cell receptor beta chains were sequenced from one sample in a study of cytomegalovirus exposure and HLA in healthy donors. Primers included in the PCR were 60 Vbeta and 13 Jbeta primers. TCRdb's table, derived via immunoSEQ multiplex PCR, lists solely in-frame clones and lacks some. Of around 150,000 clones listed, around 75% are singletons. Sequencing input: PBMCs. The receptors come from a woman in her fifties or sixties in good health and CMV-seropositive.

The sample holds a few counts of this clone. The CDR3 coding sequence is TGTGCCAGCAGCGGGACTGGACAGGGACAGCAGTACTTC. Its protein product is CASSGTGQGQQYF. This rearrangement joins TRBV7-6 to TRBJ2-7; 8 positions match TRBD1. CDR1 SGHVS and CDR2 FNYEAQ come from the germline V gene. This CDR3 spans 13 amino acids. V was clipped by 5 bases and J by 8 bases; unmatched bases: 8.

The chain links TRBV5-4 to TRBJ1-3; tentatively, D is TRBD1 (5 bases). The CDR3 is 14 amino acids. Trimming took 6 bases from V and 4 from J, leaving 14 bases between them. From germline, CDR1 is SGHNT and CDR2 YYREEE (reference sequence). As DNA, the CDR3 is TGTGCCAGCACCAAGGGAGGGGACGGAAACACCATATATTTT. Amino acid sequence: CASTKGGDGNTIYF. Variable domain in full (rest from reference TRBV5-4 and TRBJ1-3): ETGVTQSPTHLIKTRGQQVTLRCSSQSGHNTVSWYQQALGQGPQFIFQYYREEENGRGNFPPRFSGLQFPNYSSELNVNALELDDSALYLCASTKGGDGNTIYFGEGSWLTVV.

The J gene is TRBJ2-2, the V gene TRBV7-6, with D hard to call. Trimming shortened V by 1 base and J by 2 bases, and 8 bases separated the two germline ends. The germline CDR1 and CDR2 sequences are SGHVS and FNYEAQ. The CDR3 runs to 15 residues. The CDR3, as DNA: TGTGCCAGCAGCTTAGGCCAGACAAACACCGGGGAGCTGTTTTTT. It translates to CASSLGQTNTGELFF.

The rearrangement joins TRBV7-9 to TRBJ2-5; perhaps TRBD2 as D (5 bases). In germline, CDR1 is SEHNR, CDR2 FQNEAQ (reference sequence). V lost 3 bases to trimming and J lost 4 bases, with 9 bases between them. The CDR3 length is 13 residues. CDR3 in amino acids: CASSFAGGETQYF. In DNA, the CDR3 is TGTGCCAGCAGCTTCGCGGGCGGAGAGACCCAGTACTTC. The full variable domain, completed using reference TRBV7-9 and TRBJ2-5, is DTGVSQNPRHKITKRGQNVTFRCDPISEHNRLYWYRQTLGQGPEFLTYFQNEAQLEKSRLLSDRFSAERPKGSFSTLEIQRTEQGDSAMYLCASSFAGGETQYFGPGTRLLVL.

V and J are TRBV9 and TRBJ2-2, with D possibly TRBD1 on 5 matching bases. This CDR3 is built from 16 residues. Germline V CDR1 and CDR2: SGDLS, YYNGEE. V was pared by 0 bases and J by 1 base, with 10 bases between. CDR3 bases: TGTGCCAGCAGCGTAGAGGGGCGTTTGAACACCGGGGAGCTGTTTTTT. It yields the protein CASSVEGRLNTGELFF.

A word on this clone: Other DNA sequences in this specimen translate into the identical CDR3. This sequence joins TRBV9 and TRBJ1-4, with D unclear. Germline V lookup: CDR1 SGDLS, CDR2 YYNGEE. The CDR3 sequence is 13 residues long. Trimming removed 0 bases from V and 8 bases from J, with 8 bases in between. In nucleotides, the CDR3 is TGTGCCAGCAGCGTAGGTGGCGGAGAAAAACTGTTTTTT. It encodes CASSVGGGEKLFF.

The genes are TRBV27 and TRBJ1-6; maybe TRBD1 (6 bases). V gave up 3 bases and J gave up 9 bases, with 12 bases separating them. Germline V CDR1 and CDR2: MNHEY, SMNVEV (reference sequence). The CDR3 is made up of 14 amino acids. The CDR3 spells CASSFRRGGSPLHF. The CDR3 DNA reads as TGTGCCAGCAGTTTCCGGAGGGGGGGTTCACCCCTCCACTTT.

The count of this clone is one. The CDR3 nucleotides read TGTGCCAGTAGTATAGGTGGAGGGGAGACCCAGTACTTC. Amino acid sequence: CASSIGGGETQYF. The V and J genes are TRBV19 and TRBJ2-5; TRBD2 is a possible D gene (6 bases). CDR3 length: 13 residues. The V end lost 1 base, the J end lost 5 bases, and 8 bases lay between the germline ends. The germline gives CDR1 LNHDA, CDR2 SQIVND (reference sequence).

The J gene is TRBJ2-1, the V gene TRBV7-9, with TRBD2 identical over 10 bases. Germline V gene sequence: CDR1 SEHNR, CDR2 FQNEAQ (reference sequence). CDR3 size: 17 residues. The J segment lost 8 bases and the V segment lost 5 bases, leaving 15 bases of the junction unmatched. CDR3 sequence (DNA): TGTGCCAGCAGCCCCTCGAGAGCGGGGGGGAAGGATGATGAGCAGTTCTTC. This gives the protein CASSPSRAGGKDDEQFF.

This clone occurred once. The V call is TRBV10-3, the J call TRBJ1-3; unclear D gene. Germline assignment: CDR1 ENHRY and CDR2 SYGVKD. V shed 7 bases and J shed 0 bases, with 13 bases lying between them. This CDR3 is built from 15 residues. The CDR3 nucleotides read TGTGCCATCACCCAGCAGACTGCCTCTGGAAACACCATATATTTT. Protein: CAITQQTASGNTIYF.

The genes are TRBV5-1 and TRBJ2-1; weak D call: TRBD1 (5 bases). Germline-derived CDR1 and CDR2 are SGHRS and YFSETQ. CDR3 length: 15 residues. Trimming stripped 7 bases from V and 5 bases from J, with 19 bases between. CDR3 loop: CASAETDRFNNEQFF. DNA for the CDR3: TGCGCCAGCGCTGAGACAGACCGTTTCAACAATGAGCAGTTCTTC.

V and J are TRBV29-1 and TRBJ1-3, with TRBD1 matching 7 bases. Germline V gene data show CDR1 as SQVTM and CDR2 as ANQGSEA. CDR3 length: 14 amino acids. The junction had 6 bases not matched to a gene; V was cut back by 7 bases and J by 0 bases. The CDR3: CSARRDSSGNTIYF. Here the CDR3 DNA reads TGCAGCGCCCGACGGGACAGCTCTGGAAACACCATATATTTT.

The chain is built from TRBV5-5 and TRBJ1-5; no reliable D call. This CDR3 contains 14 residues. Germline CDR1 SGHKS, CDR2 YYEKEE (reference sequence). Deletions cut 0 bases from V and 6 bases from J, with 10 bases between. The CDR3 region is CASSLDRSSQPQHF. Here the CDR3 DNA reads TGTGCCAGCAGCTTGGACAGATCAAGTCAGCCCCAGCATTTT.

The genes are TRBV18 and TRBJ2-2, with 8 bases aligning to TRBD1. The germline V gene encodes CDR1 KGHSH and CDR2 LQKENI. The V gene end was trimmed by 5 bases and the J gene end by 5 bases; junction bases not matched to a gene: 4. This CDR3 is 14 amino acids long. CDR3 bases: TGTGCCAGCTCAACGACAGGGGATACCGGGGAGCTGTTTTTT. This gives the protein CASSTTGDTGELFF.

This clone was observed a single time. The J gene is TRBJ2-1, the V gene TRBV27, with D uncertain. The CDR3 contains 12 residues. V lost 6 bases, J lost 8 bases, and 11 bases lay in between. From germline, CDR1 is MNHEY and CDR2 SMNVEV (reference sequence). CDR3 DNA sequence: TGTGCCAGCAGCAGGTCCTTAGATGAGCAGTTCTTC. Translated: CASSRSLDEQFF.

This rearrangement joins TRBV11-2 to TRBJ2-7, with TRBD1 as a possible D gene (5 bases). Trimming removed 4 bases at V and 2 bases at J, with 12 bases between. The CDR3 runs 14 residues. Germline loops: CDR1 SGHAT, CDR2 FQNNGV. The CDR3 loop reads CASSSSTETYEQYF. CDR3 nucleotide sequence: TGTGCCAGCAGCTCCTCGACAGAGACCTACGAGCAGTACTTC.

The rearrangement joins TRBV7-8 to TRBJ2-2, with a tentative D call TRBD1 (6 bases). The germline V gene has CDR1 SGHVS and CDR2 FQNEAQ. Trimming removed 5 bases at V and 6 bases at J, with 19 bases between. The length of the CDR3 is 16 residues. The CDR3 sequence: CASSPGHYTGSGELFF. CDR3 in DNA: TGTGCCAGCAGCCCGGGACACTACACGGGGTCCGGGGAGCTGTTTTTT.

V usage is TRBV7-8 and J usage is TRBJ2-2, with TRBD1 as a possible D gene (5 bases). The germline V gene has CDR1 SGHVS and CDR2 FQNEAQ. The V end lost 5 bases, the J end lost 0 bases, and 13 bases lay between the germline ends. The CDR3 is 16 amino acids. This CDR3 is CASSPRAVTNTGELFF. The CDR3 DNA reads TGTGCCAGCAGCCCCAGGGCGGTTACGAACACCGGGGAGCTGTTTTTT.

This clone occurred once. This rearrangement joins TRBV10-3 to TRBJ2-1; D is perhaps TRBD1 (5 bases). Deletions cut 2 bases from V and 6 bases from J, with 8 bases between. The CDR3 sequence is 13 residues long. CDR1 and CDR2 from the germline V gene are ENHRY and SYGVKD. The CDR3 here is CAISEGALNEQFF. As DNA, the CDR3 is TGTGCCATCAGTGAGGGGGCACTCAATGAGCAGTTCTTC.

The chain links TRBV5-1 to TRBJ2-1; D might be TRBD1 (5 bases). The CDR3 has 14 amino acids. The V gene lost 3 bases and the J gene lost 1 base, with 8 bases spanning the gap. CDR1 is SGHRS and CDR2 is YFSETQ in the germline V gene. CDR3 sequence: CASSSGPSYNEQFF. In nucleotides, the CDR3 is TGCGCCAGCAGCTCAGGGCCTTCCTACAATGAGCAGTTCTTC.

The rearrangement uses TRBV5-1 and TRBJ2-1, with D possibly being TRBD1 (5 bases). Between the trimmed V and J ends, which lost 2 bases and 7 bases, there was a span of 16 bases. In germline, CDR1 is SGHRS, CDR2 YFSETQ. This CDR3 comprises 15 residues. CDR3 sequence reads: CASSFNLRQGNEQFF. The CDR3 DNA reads TGCGCCAGCAGCTTCAATTTACGTCAGGGAAATGAGCAGTTCTTC.